Listed below are T cell receptor beta chains from one sample, sequenced in a study of radiation and T cells in renal cell carcinoma. Sequencing used immunoSEQ multiplex PCR; TCRdb keeps in-frame clones, though not all of them. The data contain 130,000 to 150,000 clones, about 88% of them singletons. The sample consisted of blood, taken from a patient whose treatment included radiotherapy and nephrectomy. The source is a woman in her 70s with renal cell carcinoma. Each CDR3 is given with its conserved first and last residue. A D gene is named only where the DNA matches it firmly. Clone sizes are given selectively: once, few, many, or a class where the clone is expanded.

v_call,d_call,j_call,clone_size,cdr3_aa,cdr3_nt
TRBV28,NA,TRBJ1-2,NA,CASIGVSYYGYTF,TGTGCCAGCATAGGGGTTTCGTACTATGGCTACACCTTC
TRBV13,TRBD2,TRBJ2-5,NA,CASSRKTGGASLETQYF,TGTGCCAGCAGCCGTAAAACCGGGGGGGCCTCGCTTGAGACCCAGTACTTC
TRBV28,NA,TRBJ1-2,NA,CASSLPDRPYGYTF,TGTGCCAGCAGTTTACCCGACAGGCCGTATGGCTACACCTTC
TRBV10-3,TRBD1,TRBJ2-3,NA,CAISTGTGDLYTQYF,TGTGCCATCAGCACCGGGACAGGGGACCTCTATACGCAGTATTTT
TRBV6-5,TRBD2,TRBJ2-7,NA,CASSSGTSGGSYEQYF,TGTGCCAGCAGTTCCGGGACTAGCGGGGGATCCTACGAGCAGTACTTC
TRBV7-3,TRBD2,TRBJ2-1,NA,CASSLLAGAPNEQFF,TGTGCCAGCAGCTTGCTAGCGGGGGCGCCCAATGAGCAGTTCTTC
TRBV27,NA,TRBJ2-7,NA,CASSLSPTSNSYEQYF,TGTGCCAGCAGTTTATCCCCTACTAGCAACTCCTACGAGCAGTACTTC
TRBV28,NA,TRBJ1-5,NA,CASSLYGVGQPQHF,TGTGCCAGCAGTTTATACGGGGTTGGACAGCCCCAGCATTTT
TRBV7-2,NA,TRBJ1-5,NA,CASSKNWDSNQPQHF,TGTGCCAGCAGCAAAAACTGGGATAGCAATCAGCCCCAGCATTTT
TRBV4-2,TRBD2,TRBJ2-3,NA,CASSQGLAEPSTDTQYF,TGTGCCAGCAGCCAAGGACTAGCGGAGCCATCCACAGATACGCAGTATTTT
TRBV7-9,NA,TRBJ2-1,NA,CASSLAGSIAFF,TGTGCCAGCAGCTTAGCGGGCTCCATTGCGTTCTTC
TRBV28,TRBD2,TRBJ2-2,NA,CASSGVNTGELFF,TGTGCCAGTAGCGGGGTGAATACCGGGGAGCTGTTTTTT
TRBV18,NA,TRBJ1-1,few,CASSPQVSTEAFF,TGTGCCAGCTCACCACAAGTCAGCACTGAAGCTTTCTTT
TRBV30,TRBD1,TRBJ2-1,few,CAWSVGTRGLFF,TGTGCCTGGAGTGTAGGAACAAGGGGGCTGTTCTTC
TRBV27,NA,TRBJ2-2,NA,CASSPLYGELFF,TGTGCCAGCAGTCCCTTGTACGGGGAGCTGTTTTTT
TRBV25-1,NA,TRBJ2-7,NA,CASSESGGPYEQYF,TGTGCCAGCAGTGAATCCGGGGGCCCCTACGAGCAGTACTTC
TRBV5-1,NA,TRBJ1-1,NA,CASSTEGRGTEAFF,TGCGCCAGCAGCACCGAGGGGCGGGGGACTGAAGCTTTCTTT
TRBV7-3,TRBD1,TRBJ1-4,NA,CASSSRTGPDEKLFF,TGTGCCAGCAGCTCTAGGACAGGGCCGGACGAAAAACTGTTTTTT
TRBV5-1,NA,TRBJ2-7,NA,CASSLAISYEQYF,TGCGCCAGCAGCTTGGCCATCTCCTACGAGCAGTACTTC
TRBV29-1,TRBD1,TRBJ1-1,NA,CSVQTGMNTEAFF,TGCAGCGTTCAGACAGGGATGAACACTGAAGCTTTCTTT
TRBV7-5,NA,TRBJ2-5,NA,CARSFSSGDRETQYF,TGTGCCAGAAGCTTTTCTAGCGGGGATAGGGAGACCCAGTACTTC
TRBV19,NA,TRBJ2-4,NA,CASSIALLAKNIQYF,TGTGCCAGTAGTATAGCCTTATTAGCCAAAAACATTCAGTACTTC
TRBV28,NA,TRBJ1-4,once,CASRKGWDEKLFF,TGTGCCAGCCGTAAGGGGTGGGATGAAAAACTGTTTTTT
TRBV25-1,TRBD2,TRBJ2-2,NA,CASSETTSGGLHTGELFF,TGTGCCAGCAGTGAAACGACTAGCGGGGGCCTACACACCGGGGAGCTGTTTTTT
TRBV7-2,TRBD1,TRBJ1-5,NA,CASSPDRVQPQHF,TGTGCCAGCAGTCCGGACAGGGTCCAGCCCCAGCATTTT
TRBV7-2,TRBD2,TRBJ2-7,NA,CASSLNGGVSEQYF,TGTGCCAGCAGCTTAAACGGGGGGGTTAGCGAGCAGTACTTC
TRBV4-3,NA,TRBJ2-5,NA,CASSQDTGRSETQYF,TGCGCCAGCAGCCAAGATACGGGAAGGTCTGAGACCCAGTACTTC
TRBV30,NA,TRBJ2-7,NA,CAWSVRGVSYEQYF,TGTGCCTGGAGTGTGAGAGGGGTCAGCTACGAGCAGTACTTC
TRBV29-1,NA,TRBJ2-2,NA,CSVDSSNTGELFF,TGCAGCGTTGACAGTTCGAACACCGGGGAGCTGTTTTTT
TRBV19,NA,TRBJ2-7,NA,CASSRGPVPYEQYF,TGTGCCAGTAGCCGGGGACCGGTACCCTACGAGCAGTACTTC
TRBV7-2,NA,TRBJ1-2,NA,CASSLVGGNGYTF,TGTGCCAGCAGCTTAGTCGGGGGTAATGGCTACACCTTC
TRBV29-1,TRBD1,TRBJ1-2,NA,CSAPGQGPYGYTF,TGCAGCGCCCCCGGACAGGGTCCCTATGGCTACACCTTC
TRBV20-1,TRBD1,TRBJ1-1,NA,CRTDIQGKAFF,TGCAGAACGGACATACAGGGGAAAGCTTTCTTT
TRBV7-2,TRBD1,TRBJ1-1,NA,CASSLGSVGDRVTEAFF,TGTGCCAGCAGCTTAGGATCCGTAGGGGACAGGGTTACTGAAGCTTTCTTT
TRBV5-1,TRBD2,TRBJ2-1,NA,CASSDATSGGAGEQFF,TGCGCCAGCAGCGACGCTACTAGCGGGGGGGCCGGTGAGCAGTTCTTC
TRBV2,NA,TRBJ1-1,NA,CASSKGNTEAFF,TGTGCCAGCAGTAAGGGGAACACTGAAGCTTTCTTT
TRBV5-4,NA,TRBJ2-5,NA,CASSLGGGQETQYF,TGTGCCAGCAGCTTGGGTGGGGGACAAGAGACCCAGTACTTC
TRBV19,NA,TRBJ1-5,NA,CASSIVAVGNQPQHF,TGTGCCAGTAGTATTGTGGCAGTTGGAAATCAGCCCCAGCATTTT
TRBV5-8,NA,TRBJ1-6,once,CASKAGTYNNSPLHF,TGTGCCAGCAAGGCCGGGACCTACAATAATTCACCCCTCCACTTT
TRBV15,TRBD1,TRBJ1-4,NA,CATSRDGQGQEKLFF,TGTGCCACCAGCAGAGACGGACAGGGACAGGAAAAACTGTTTTTT